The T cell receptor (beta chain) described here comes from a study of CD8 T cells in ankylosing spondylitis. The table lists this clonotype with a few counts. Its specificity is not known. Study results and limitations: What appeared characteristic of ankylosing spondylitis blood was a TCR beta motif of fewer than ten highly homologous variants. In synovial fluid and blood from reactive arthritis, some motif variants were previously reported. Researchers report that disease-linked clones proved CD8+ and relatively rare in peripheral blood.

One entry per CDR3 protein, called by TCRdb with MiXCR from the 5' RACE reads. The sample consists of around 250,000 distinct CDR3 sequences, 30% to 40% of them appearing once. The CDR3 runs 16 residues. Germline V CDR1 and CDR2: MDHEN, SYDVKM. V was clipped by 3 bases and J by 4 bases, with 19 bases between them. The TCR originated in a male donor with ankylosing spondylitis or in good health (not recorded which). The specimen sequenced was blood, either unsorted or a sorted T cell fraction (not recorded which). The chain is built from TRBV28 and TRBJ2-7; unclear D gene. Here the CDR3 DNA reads TGTGCCAGCAGTTTCACGGCGTGGGCAGGCATGTACGAGCAGTACTTC. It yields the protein CASSFTAWAGMYEQYF.